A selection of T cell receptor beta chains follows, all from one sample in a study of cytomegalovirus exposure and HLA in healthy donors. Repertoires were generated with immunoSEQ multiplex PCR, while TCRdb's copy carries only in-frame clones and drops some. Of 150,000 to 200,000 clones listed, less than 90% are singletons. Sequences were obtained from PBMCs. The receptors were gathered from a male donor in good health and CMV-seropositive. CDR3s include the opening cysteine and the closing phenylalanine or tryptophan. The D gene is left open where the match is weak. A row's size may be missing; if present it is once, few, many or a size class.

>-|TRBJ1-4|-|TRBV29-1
TGCAGCGTTGGCAGGGATTCTGCAACTAATGAAAAACTGTTTTTT
CSVGRDSATNEKLFF
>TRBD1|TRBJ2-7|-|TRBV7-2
TGTGCCAGCAGCCCCAGGACAGGGGGAGCCTACGAGCAGTACTTC
CASSPRTGGAYEQYF
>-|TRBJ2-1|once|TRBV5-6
TGTGCCAGCAGCTTGAGACTAAACGGGAGACGTACCTACAATGAGCAGTTCTTC
CASSLRLNGRRTYNEQFF
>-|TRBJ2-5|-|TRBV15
TGTGCCACCAGCAGAGAGGCAGAGACCCAGTACTTC
CATSREAETQYF
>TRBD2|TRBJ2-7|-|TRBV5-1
TGCGCCAGCAGCCCCGCCCCGACTAGCGGGAAGGGGGCCTACGAGCAGTACTTC
CASSPAPTSGKGAYEQYF
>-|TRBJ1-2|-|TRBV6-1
TGTGCCAGCAGTGAACCTGGCCTAGTAGGGAGCTATGGCTACACCTTC
CASSEPGLVGSYGYTF
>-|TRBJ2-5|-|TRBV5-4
TGTGCCAGCAGCTTGTCAGCGGGAGCTTCAGGGGGAGAGACCCAGTACTTC
CASSLSAGASGGETQYF
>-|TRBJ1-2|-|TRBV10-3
TGTGCCATGGGGATGTATTCGGGGGGCTACACCTTC
CAMGMYSGGYTF
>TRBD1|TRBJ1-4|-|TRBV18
TGTGCCAGCTCACAGGACAGGAGCCGCCTGCTTTTT
CASSQDRSRLLF
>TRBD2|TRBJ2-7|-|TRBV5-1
TGCGCCAGCAGCTTGGTTCGGGGGGGCACCTACGAGCAGTACTTC
CASSLVRGGTYEQYF
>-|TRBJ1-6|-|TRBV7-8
TGTGCCAGCAGCTTAGAGTTTGGGGCTGGATCACCCCTCCACTTT
CASSLEFGAGSPLHF
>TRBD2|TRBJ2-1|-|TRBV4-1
TGCGCCAGCAGCGGCCTCACGAGCGGGAGATCGGGTGAGCAGTTCTTC
CASSGLTSGRSGEQFF
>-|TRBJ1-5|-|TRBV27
TGTGCCAGCAGTCCTAGACCCGTTCAGCCCCAGCATTTT
CASSPRPVQPQHF
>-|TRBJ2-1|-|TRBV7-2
TGTGCCAGCAGCTTGACTTACAATGAGCAGTTCTTC
CASSLTYNEQFF
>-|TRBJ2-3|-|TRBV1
TGCACCAGCAGCCAAGACCCACTAGGAAGCACAGATACGCAGTATTTT
CTSSQDPLGSTDTQYF
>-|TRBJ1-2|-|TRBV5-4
TGTGCCAGCAGCCCCCAAGGAGGCGGCTACACCTTC
CASSPQGGGYTF
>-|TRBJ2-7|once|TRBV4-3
TGCGCCAGCAGCCAAGGGATTGGGGGCAGGGCAAACTACGAGCAGTACTTC
CASSQGIGGRANYEQYF
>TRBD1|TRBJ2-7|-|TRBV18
TGTGCCAGCTCACCGACGGTGGTCGGACAGGGCGGCTACGAGCAGTACTTC
CASSPTVVGQGGYEQYF
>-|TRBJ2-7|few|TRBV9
TGTGCCAGCAGCGGTAGCGGTAGCTCCTACGAGCAGTACTTC
CASSGSGSSYEQYF
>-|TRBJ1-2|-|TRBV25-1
TGTGCCAGCAGTGAATATGTCGGTAACTATGGCTACACCTTC
CASSEYVGNYGYTF
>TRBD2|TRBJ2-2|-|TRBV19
TGTGCCAGTAGTATAGTCGTACTAGCGGGAGGTCAAAGCACCGGGGAGCTGTTTTTT
CASSIVVLAGGQSTGELFF
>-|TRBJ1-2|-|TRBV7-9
TGTGCCAGCAGCATACACAGTAACTATGGCTACACCTTC
CASSIHSNYGYTF
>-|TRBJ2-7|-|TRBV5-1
TGCGCCAGCAGCCAGGATGCCTACGAGCAGTACTTC
CASSQDAYEQYF
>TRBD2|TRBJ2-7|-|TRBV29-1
TGCAGCGTCGGGGGGGGATACGAGCAGTACTTC
CSVGGGYEQYF
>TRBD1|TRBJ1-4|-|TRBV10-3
TGTGCCATACAGGGACAGCCGAATGAAAAACTGTTTTTT
CAIQGQPNEKLFF
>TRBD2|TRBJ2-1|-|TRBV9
TGTGCCAGCAGCGTAGCGGAGCGGGGGAGCAATGAGCAGTTCTTC
CASSVAERGSNEQFF
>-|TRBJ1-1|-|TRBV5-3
TGTGCCAGAAGCTTGAACCGAGGGAACACTGAAGCTTTCTTT
CARSLNRGNTEAFF
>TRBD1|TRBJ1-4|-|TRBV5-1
TGCGCCAGCAGGTCGACAGGGCGAAATGAAAAACTGTTTTTT
CASRSTGRNEKLFF
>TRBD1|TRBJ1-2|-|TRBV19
TGTGCCAGTAGTATAAGGGACAGCCCTAACTATGGCTACACCTTC
CASSIRDSPNYGYTF
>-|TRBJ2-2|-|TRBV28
TGTGCCAGCACCACAGCCCTCCGGGGTGACACCGGGGAGCTGTTTTTT
CASTTALRGDTGELFF
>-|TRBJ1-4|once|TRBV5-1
TGCGCCAGCAGCACCTTGGGAGGGGGTATTAATGAAAAACTGTTTTTT
CASSTLGGGINEKLFF
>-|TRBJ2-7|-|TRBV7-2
TGTGCCAGCAGCATCCGTGGCCGGGGCGAGCAGTACTTC
CASSIRGRGEQYF
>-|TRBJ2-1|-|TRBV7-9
TGTTCCAGCAGGCTTGTCGGGAGTTACAATGAGCAGTTCTTC
CSSRLVGSYNEQFF
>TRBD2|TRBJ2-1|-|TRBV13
TGTGCCAGCAGCTTAGGGCTAGCGGCTGATAATGAGCAGTTCTTC
CASSLGLAADNEQFF
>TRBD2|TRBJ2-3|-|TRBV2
TGTGCCAGCAGATTAACGGGAGGTGGCACAGATACGCAGTATTTT
CASRLTGGGTDTQYF
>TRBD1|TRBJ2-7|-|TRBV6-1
TGTGCCAGCAGTGAAGGGACAGGGCGCTACGAGCAGTACTTC
CASSEGTGRYEQYF
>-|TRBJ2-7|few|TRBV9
TGTGCCAGCAGCGTAGCCTACGGGATCTCCTACGAGCAGTACTTC
CASSVAYGISYEQYF
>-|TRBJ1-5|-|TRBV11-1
TGTGCCAGCAGCTTAAGGAACAGTCAGCCCCAGCATTTT
CASSLRNSQPQHF
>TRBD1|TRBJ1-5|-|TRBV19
TGTGCCAGTAGTATAGGCAGGGGGCGGCGAAATCAGCCCCAGCATTTT
CASSIGRGRRNQPQHF
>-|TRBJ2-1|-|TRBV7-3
TGTGCCAGCAGCTTAATCGGTGCTAGGTCCTACAATGAGCAGTTCTTC
CASSLIGARSYNEQFF
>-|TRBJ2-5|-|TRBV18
TGTGCCAGCTCACCGGCAAGAAACCAAGAGACCCAGTACTTC
CASSPARNQETQYF
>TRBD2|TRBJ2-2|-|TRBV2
TGTGCCAGCAGGTTGGGGACTAGCAGCTACACCGGGGAGCTGTTTTTT
CASRLGTSSYTGELFF
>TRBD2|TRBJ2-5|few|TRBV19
TGTGCCAGTAGTAAGACTAGCGGGAGAGAGACCCAGTACTTC
CASSKTSGRETQYF
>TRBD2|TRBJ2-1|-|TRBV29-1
TGCAGCGCGGGGGGGAAACGGGACTCGTCCTACAATGAGCAGTTCTTC
CSAGGKRDSSYNEQFF
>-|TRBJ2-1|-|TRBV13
TGTGCCAGCAGCTTTAGCGGAATCTCCTACAATGAGCAGTTCTTC
CASSFSGISYNEQFF
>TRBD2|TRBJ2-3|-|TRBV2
TGTGCCAGCAGTTTCCCGACTAGCGGGAACACAGATACGCAGTATTTT
CASSFPTSGNTDTQYF